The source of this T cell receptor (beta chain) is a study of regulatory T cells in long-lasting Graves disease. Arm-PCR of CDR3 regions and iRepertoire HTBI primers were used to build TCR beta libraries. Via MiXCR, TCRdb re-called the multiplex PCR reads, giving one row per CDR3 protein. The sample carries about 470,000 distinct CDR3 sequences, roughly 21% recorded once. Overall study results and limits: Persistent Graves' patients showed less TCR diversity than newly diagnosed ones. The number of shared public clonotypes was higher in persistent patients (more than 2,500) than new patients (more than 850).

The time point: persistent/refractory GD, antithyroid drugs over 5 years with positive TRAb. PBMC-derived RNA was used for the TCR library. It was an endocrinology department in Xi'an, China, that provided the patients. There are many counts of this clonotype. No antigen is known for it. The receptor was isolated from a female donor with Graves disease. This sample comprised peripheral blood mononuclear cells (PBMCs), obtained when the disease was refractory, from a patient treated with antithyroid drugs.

The CDR3 DNA sequence: TGTGCCAGCAGATTTGGGGACTTCGGAGCTTTCTTT. This encodes CASRFGDFGAFF. The rearrangement joins TRBV28 to TRBJ1-1, with a tentative D call TRBD1 (5 bases). V dropped 6 bases and J dropped 10 bases, with 15 bases sitting between them. Germline V CDR1 and CDR2: MDHEN, SYDVKM. This CDR3 is 12 amino acids long.